The source of this T cell receptor beta chain is a study of CD8 T cells in Susac syndrome. This clonotype occurred once. Sequencing of TCR beta covered CD8+ and CD4+ T cells obtained from blood. In germline, CDR1 is MNHEY, CDR2 SVGAGI. The CDR3 is made up of 15 amino acids. The V end was cut by 5 bases, the J end by 7 bases, with 18 bases between. Random-hexamer reverse transcription was applied to roughly 0.5 to 1 ug RNA. An immunoSEQ multiplex PCR generated amplified TCR beta CDR3 products spanning 54 Vbeta and 13 Jbeta. MiXCR was run by TCRdb on the immunoSEQ multiplex PCR reads, yielding one entry per CDR3 protein. The sample records around 150,000 distinct CDR3 sequences, 94% being singletons.

The chain has TRBV6-5 and TRBJ1-5, with D possibly TRBD1 on 5 matching bases. Sequencing was carried out using CD8+ T cells from PBMCs. This receptor was taken from a human donor in good health. The CDR3 DNA reads TGTGCCAGCAGTCCCTCAGGACGGAGGGACCAGCCCCAGCATTTT. Translated, it gives CASSPSGRRDQPQHF.